This entry lists 8 T cell receptor beta chains sequenced from one sample in a study of shared clonotypes between healthy human individuals. TCRdb's table, derived via immunoSEQ multiplex PCR, lists solely in-frame clones and lacks some. Among over 2 million clones listed, roughly 96% were seen once. The sequencing sample was made of naive CD4+ T cells sorted from blood. Subset described: CD45RA+ positively selected. These receptors were collected from a man between 18 and 35 years old in good health.

The chain joins TRBV25-1 to TRBJ2-3, with D possibly TRBD1 on 5 matching bases. V gave up 5 bases and J gave up 3 bases, with 12 bases separating them. The CDR3 is made up of 14 amino acids. Germline CDR1 is MGHDK and CDR2 is SYGVNS. CDR3 region: CASSNPQATDTQYF. In DNA form, the CDR3 reads TGTGCCAGCAGTAATCCACAGGCGACAGATACGCAGTATTTT.

The V gene is TRBV15, the J gene TRBJ2-4; 12 bases match TRBD1. This CDR3 contains 19 residues. Germline lookup yields CDR1 LNHNV and CDR2 YYDKDF (reference sequence). V shed 2 bases and J 0 bases; nucleotides not matched to a gene: 8. The CDR3 nucleotides are TGTGCCACCAGCAGAATACCGGGACAGGGGGCTTTAGCCAAAAACATTCAGTACTTC. It translates to CATSRIPGQGALAKNIQYF.

V is TRBV28 and J is TRBJ2-3; D not certain. Germline loops: CDR1 MDHEN, CDR2 SYDVKM. The CDR3 covers 13 residues. Trimming removed 3 bases from V and 4 bases from J, with 8 bases in between. CDR3 DNA: TGTGCCAGCAGTTTGTTTGAGGCAGATACGCAGTATTTT. Translation gives CASSLFEADTQYF.

This sequence joins TRBV30 and TRBJ1-1; no clear D gene. Germline V gene data show CDR1 as GTSNPN and CDR2 as SVGIG (reference sequence). V was trimmed by 0 bases and J by 8 bases, leaving 16 bases between them. This CDR3 contains 14 residues. CDR3 nucleotide sequence: TGTGCCTGGAGTGTATTCCCCCCCGGACCCGAAGCTTTCTTT. This sequence encodes CAWSVFPPGPEAFF.

The chain couples TRBV6-6 to TRBJ2-7; 7 bases fit TRBD2. The germline V gene encodes CDR1 MNHNY and CDR2 SVGAGI (reference sequence). This CDR3 is 15 amino acids long. The V segment lost 7 bases and the J segment 1 base; nucleotides outside the gene matches: 10. The CDR3, as DNA: TGTGCCAGCACCGAGACTAGCAAACAATCCTACGAGCAGTACTTC. It translates to CASTETSKQSYEQYF.

The chain uses TRBV15 and TRBJ1-1; unclear D gene. The V and J ends lost 1 base and 5 bases respectively, with 11 bases between them. This CDR3 is 14 amino acids long. The germline V gene encodes CDR1 LNHNV and CDR2 YYDKDF (reference sequence). The CDR3 DNA follows: TGTGCCACCAGCAGAGGACCGGACGTAACTGAAGCTTTCTTT. This translates into CATSRGPDVTEAFF.

The chain recombines TRBV6-6 with TRBJ2-1, with TRBD2 matching 16 bases. V trimming: 5 bases; J trimming: 9 bases; junction bases outside the gene matches: 4. The CDR3 sequence is 15 residues long. Germline V CDR1 and CDR2: MNHNY, SVGAGI (reference sequence). CDR3 in DNA: TGTGCCAGCAGTGGGACTAGCGGGGGGGCTTTTGAGCAGTTCTTC. It encodes CASSGTSGGAFEQFF.

The chain couples TRBV7-2 to TRBJ1-5; 11 nucleotides agree with TRBD1. Trimming removed 5 bases from V and 3 bases from J; junction bases left unmatched: 3. The germline V gene encodes CDR1 SGHTA and CDR2 FQGNSA. The CDR3 sequence is 15 residues long. The CDR3: CASSPDRGHNQPQHF. The CDR3 bases are TGTGCCAGCAGCCCGGACAGGGGGCACAATCAGCCCCAGCATTTT.